This T cell receptor beta chain was profiled in a study of identical twins. From the 5' RACE reads, TCRdb called clonotypes with MiXCR, one entry per CDR3 protein. The sample consists of roughly 710,000 distinct CDR3 sequences, over 5% of them appearing once. The CDR3 spans 15 residues. The germline V and J ends were trimmed by 4 bases and 3 bases, with 15 bases remaining between them. CDR1 is SQVTM and CDR2 is ANQGSEA in the germline V gene. This clonotype has ten or more counts. The sequencing input was naive T cells sorted from blood. The rearrangement joins TRBV29-1 to TRBJ2-2, with D perhaps matching TRBD2 (6 bases). The TCR was taken from a man between 18 and 29 years old in good health. The DNA of the CDR3 is TGCAGCGTTGCTAGAGGTTCGGGGGACACCGGGGAGCTGTTTTTT. This gives the protein CSVARGSGDTGELFF.